This note documents a single T cell receptor (beta chain) sequence. Clones were sequenced by immunoSEQ multiplex PCR, and TCRdb holds only the in-frame ones, with some missing. The table has under 250,000 clones, about 80% seen once. The source of the sample is a study of blood T cell repertoires in COVID-19. Germline CDR1 is SEHNR and CDR2 is FQNEAQ (reference sequence). CDR3 length: 14 residues. Trimming stripped 1 base from V and 1 base from J, with 7 bases between. The chain couples TRBV7-9 to TRBJ1-1, with D perhaps TRBD1 (5 bases). This sequence was found in a woman between 40 and 55 years old who had been exposed to COVID-19. Material: PBMCs or T cells enriched from blood (not recorded which). CDR3 DNA: TGTGCCAGCAGCTTAGGGGGCCGGAACACTGAAGCTTTCTTT. As protein: CASSLGGRNTEAFF. Based on the CDR3 plus reference TRBV7-9 and TRBJ1-1, the full variable domain is DTGVSQNPRHKITKRGQNVTFRCDPISEHNRLYWYRQTLGQGPEFLTYFQNEAQLEKSRLLSDRFSAERPKGSFSTLEIQRTEQGDSAMYLCASSLGGRNTEAFFGQGTRLTVV.